The 20 T cell receptor beta chains reported below all come from one sample, sequenced in a study of blood T cell repertoires in COVID-19. Sequenced by immunoSEQ multiplex PCR; TCRdb stores in-frame clones only, minus some. This table has 95,000 to 110,000 clones, roughly 90% appearing once. Sequenced material: peripheral blood. Source of these receptors: a woman aged 55 to 70 with acute or convalescent COVID-19.

The gene calls are TRBV3-1 (or the pseudogene TRBV3-2) and TRBJ1-5; tentative D call: TRBD1 (6 bases). Germline V gives CDR1 LGHDT, CDR2 YNNKEL (reference sequence). V was pared by 1 base and J by 11 bases, with 15 bases between. The CDR3 runs to 14 residues. The CDR3 DNA sequence: TGTGCCAGCAGCCAAGGACGGGGGGGCAGGTCCCAGCATTTT. It yields the protein CASSQGRGGRSQHF.

The chain couples TRBV19 to TRBJ2-3, with 15 positions matching TRBD2. The CDR3 runs to 18 residues. From germline, CDR1 is LNHDA and CDR2 SQIVND (reference sequence). V trimming: 3 bases; J trimming: 1 base; junction bases outside the gene matches: 5. The CDR3 bases are TGTGCCAGTAGTATCCGGGGACTAGCGGGAGGACGCACAGATACGCAGTATTTT. It encodes CASSIRGLAGGRTDTQYF.

This sequence joins TRBV18 and TRBJ1-1, with 8 bases aligning to TRBD1. V dropped 3 bases and J dropped 4; count of bases not matched to a gene: 7. CDR3 length equals 15 residues. The germline CDR1 and CDR2 sequences are KGHSH and LQKENI. This CDR3 reads CASSPSTGVLTEAFF. The CDR3 coding sequence is TGTGCCAGCTCACCTTCGACAGGGGTGCTCACTGAAGCTTTCTTT.

This sequence joins TRBV19 and TRBJ1-2; a weak D match, TRBD1 (6 bases). Germline loops: CDR1 LNHDA, CDR2 SQIVND (reference sequence). The CDR3 totals 14 residues. V was clipped by 7 bases and J by 2 bases, with 14 bases between them. CDR3 sequence (DNA): TGTGCCAGTACCAAAGACAGGCTGAACTATGGCTACACCTTC. Translation: CASTKDRLNYGYTF.

The V call is TRBV15, the J call TRBJ2-3; 9 positions match TRBD1. The CDR3 has 15 residues. V lost 3 bases, J lost 4 bases, and 5 bases stayed unmatched. CDR1 is LNHNV, CDR2 YYDKDF, per germline (reference sequence). The DNA of the CDR3 is TGTGCCACCAGCAGGGGACAGGGCATTTCAGATACGCAGTATTTT. Amino acid sequence: CATSRGQGISDTQYF.

The chain uses TRBV30 and TRBJ2-2, with D possibly being TRBD2 (5 bases). CDR3 size: 14 residues. The germline CDR1 and CDR2 sequences are GTSNPN and SVGIG (reference sequence). Between the trimmed V and J ends, which lost 7 bases and 1 base, there was a span of 13 bases. CDR3 sequence reads: CASAGELNTGELFF. The DNA of the CDR3 is TGTGCCTCGGCCGGGGAATTGAACACCGGGGAGCTGTTTTTT.

The chain employs TRBV28 and TRBJ1-5, with no clear D. The CDR3 is 15 residues long. Trimming removed 4 bases from V and 2 bases from J, with 12 bases in between. CDR1 is MDHEN, CDR2 SYDVKM, per germline. CDR3 coding DNA: TGTGCCAGCAGTTCCGAGGGTCTCGGCAATCAGCCCCAGCATTTT. It specifies CASSSEGLGNQPQHF. Variable domain in full (rest from reference TRBV28 and TRBJ1-5): DVKVTQSSRYLVKRTGEKVFLECVQDMDHENMFWYRQDPGLGLRLIYFSYDVKMKEKGDIPEGYSVSREKKERFSLILESASTNQTSMYLCASSSEGLGNQPQHFGDGTRLSIL.

The chain carries TRBV6-2 or TRBV6-3 and TRBJ2-3; 12 bases are a match to TRBD2. The CDR3 is made up of 15 amino acids. J was trimmed by 4 bases and V by 5 bases; bases with no gene match: 4. Looked up from germline, CDR1 is MNHEY and CDR2 is SVGEGT. The CDR3 DNA reads TGTGCCAGCAGTGTGACTAGCGGGAGTGCAGATACGCAGTATTTT. Its translation is CASSVTSGSADTQYF.

CDR3 region: CASSPGQGYQPQHF. The CDR3 nucleotides are TGTGCCAGCTCACCGGGACAGGGGTATCAGCCCCAGCATTTT. This chain uses TRBV18 with TRBJ1-5; 10 positions match TRBD1. J gave up 5 bases and V 3 bases, and 1 base lay outside the gene matches. Germline CDR1 and CDR2: KGHSH and LQKENI. CDR3 length: 14 residues. The full variable domain, in which reference TRBV18 and TRBJ1-5 provide the parts outside the CDR3, is NAGVMQNPRHLVRRRGQEARLRCSPMKGHSHVYWYRQLPEEGLKFMVYLQKENIIDESGMPKERFSAEFPKEGPSILRIQQVVRGDSAAYFCASSPGQGYQPQHFGDGTRLSIL.

The chain carries TRBV7-2 and TRBJ2-1; D unclear. Trimming removed 2 bases at V and 7 bases at J, with 15 bases between. The CDR3 has 15 residues. Per germline, CDR1 SGHTA and CDR2 FQGNSA. This chain's CDR3 is CASSLPQSSGNEQFF. The DNA of the CDR3 is TGTGCCAGCAGCTTACCGCAGTCCTCAGGTAATGAGCAGTTCTTC.

This rearrangement joins TRBV3-1 (or the pseudogene TRBV3-2) to TRBJ1-4; D remains ambiguous. The CDR3 has 13 residues. Germline assignment: CDR1 LGHDT and CDR2 YNNKEL (reference sequence). Trimming shortened V by 1 base and J by 8 bases, and 8 bases separated the two germline ends. The CDR3 is CASSQGPGEKLFF. The CDR3 DNA reads as TGTGCCAGCAGCCAAGGCCCAGGAGAAAAACTGTTTTTT.

The J gene is TRBJ1-3, the V gene TRBV29-1; possible D gene TRBD1, 6 bases. The CDR3 runs 13 residues. V was clipped by 6 bases and J by 3 bases, with 12 bases between them. Germline CDR1 reads SQVTM; CDR2 reads ANQGSEA. The CDR3 sequence is CSVGGGHGNTIYF. The CDR3 DNA follows: TGCAGCGTGGGAGGGGGGCATGGAAACACCATATATTTT.

This chain joins TRBV7-6 and TRBJ2-2, with 10 bases fitting TRBD1. The CDR3 totals 16 residues. Trimming cost V 1 base and J 6 bases; bases outside gene matches: 5. The germline V gene has CDR1 SGHVS and CDR2 FNYEAQ. CDR3 DNA sequence: TGTGCCAGCAGCTTAGGGACAGGGGGAAGGGCCGGGGAGCTGTTTTTT. Amino acid sequence: CASSLGTGGRAGELFF.

This chain links TRBV7-3 with TRBJ2-1, with D maybe TRBD1 (6 bases). V lost 5 bases and J 6 bases, leaving 14 bases between the germline ends. Germline-derived CDR1 and CDR2 are SGHTA and FQGTGA. CDR3 size: 14 residues. CDR3 DNA sequence: TGTGCCAGCAGCGCCAGGGGAGCGCCCAATGAGCAGTTCTTC. Its translation: CASSARGAPNEQFF.

This chain connects TRBV5-8 to TRBJ2-1; D unclear. V dropped 6 bases and J dropped 8 bases, with 12 bases sitting between them. The germline CDR1 and CDR2 sequences are SGHTS and YDEGEE. There are 12 residues in the CDR3. CDR3 region: CASNPATDEQFF. The CDR3 nucleotides read TGTGCCAGCAACCCCGCCACAGATGAGCAGTTCTTC. The variable domain in full, with the rest retrieved from reference TRBV5-8 and TRBJ2-1, is EAGVTQSPTHLIKTRGQQATLRCSPISGHTSVYWYQQALGLGLQFLLWYDEGEERNRGNFPPRFSGRQFPNYSSELNVNALELEDSALYLCASNPATDEQFFGPGTRLTVL.

The rearrangement uses TRBV27 and TRBJ2-2; no firm D call. Germline CDR1 is MNHEY and CDR2 is SMNVEV (reference sequence). Trimming stripped 6 bases from V and 1 base from J, with 9 bases between. CDR3 length: 14 residues. CDR3 DNA: TGTGCCAGCAGACAAGTCTGGAACACCGGGGAGCTGTTTTTT. Amino acid sequence: CASRQVWNTGELFF.

This chain uses TRBV19 with TRBJ2-1; possible D gene TRBD1, 7 bases. Between the trimmed V and J ends, which lost 0 bases and 8 bases, there was a span of 14 bases. Germline V gives CDR1 LNHDA, CDR2 SQIVND (reference sequence). The CDR3 contains 15 residues. Written as DNA, the CDR3 is TGTGCCAGTAGTATAGAGCCCGCCAGGGGGGATGAGCAGTTCTTC. Amino acid sequence: CASSIEPARGDEQFF.

The V and J genes are TRBV5-4 and TRBJ1-1; 8 nucleotides match TRBD1. Germline CDR1 SGHNT, CDR2 YYREEE (reference sequence). V dropped 4 bases and J dropped 4; count of bases not matched to a gene: 12. This CDR3 has 16 amino acids. The CDR3 reads CASSLRDRSSSTEAFF. Written as DNA, the CDR3 is TGTGCCAGCAGCCTTCGGGACAGGAGTTCGAGCACTGAAGCTTTCTTT.

The V call is TRBV28, the J call TRBJ1-2; possible D gene TRBD1, 5 bases. The CDR3 loop spans 12 amino acids. With 4 bases removed from V and 9 bases from J, the gap between germline ends came to 12 bases. In germline, CDR1 is MDHEN, CDR2 SYDVKM. DNA of the CDR3: TGTGCCAGCAGTTGGGGGGGGAGGAGCTACACCTTC. Translation: CASSWGGRSYTF.

The chain employs TRBV11-2 and TRBJ2-1, with 10 bases fitting TRBD2. V gave up 4 bases and J gave up 7 bases; unmatched junction bases: 13. CDR1 is SGHAT and CDR2 is FQNNGV in the germline V gene. The CDR3 length is 17 residues. The CDR3 nucleotides are TGTGCCAGCAGCTCCCGGAGCGGGAGGGTTCTAGGGAATGAGCAGTTCTTC. Translated: CASSSRSGRVLGNEQFF. The full variable domain, in which reference TRBV11-2 and TRBJ2-1 provide the parts outside the CDR3, is EAGVAQSPRYKIIEKRQSVAFWCNPISGHATLYWYQQILGQGPKLLIQFQNNGVVDDSQLPKDRFSAERLKGVDSTLKIQPAKLEDSAVYLCASSSRSGRVLGNEQFFGPGTRLTVL.